This T cell receptor (beta chain) was recovered during a study of T cell changes during pregnancy in multiple sclerosis. Germline CDR1 SGHRS, CDR2 YFSETQ. Trimming at V came to 2 bases and at J to 0 bases, leaving 0 bases not matched to a gene. This CDR3 contains 14 residues. The protocol was immunoSEQ multiplex PCR, while the TCRdb copy is restricted to in-frame clones and leaves out a portion. Of 50,000 or so clones listed, about nine tenths were seen once; the top ten hold roughly 1.1%. The sample here was peripheral blood, taken after pregnancy. The rearrangement links TRBV5-1 to TRBJ1-1; 8 bases align to TRBD1. The TCR originated in a female donor in good health, enrolled as a control in a pregnancy study. CDR3 coding DNA: TGCGCCAGCAGCTTACAGGGGGTGAACACTGAAGCTTTCTTT. Translation gives CASSLQGVNTEAFF.